The entry that follows covers one T cell receptor beta chain sequence. Only one count was recorded for this clone. The specificity of this receptor is unknown. No base quality values were provided; no much bigger clone lies one nucleotide off. The protocol used for the library was the immunoSEQ multiplex PCR assay. Entries here come from immuneACCESS through TCRdb and include only in-frame sequences with V and J called. Some clones fail to appear in such tables; in the studies checked, an unresolved V gene covers under half of the shortfall, and the cause of the remainder is unknown. This sample has about 160,000 clones in its table, and about 94% of those were observed once. Together, the top ten hold 8.5% of the sample. This record comes from a study of control samples from healthy donors and cancer patients (dated by TCRdb to the early 2020s). Looking up the germline V gene (reference sequence) yields CDR1 LNHDA and CDR2 SQIVND. The CDR3 covers 17 residues, taking in both the cysteine and the phenylalanine. CDR3 DNA only is kept here, 51 bases in frame from base 1. The V end gives up 8 bases and the J end 4 bases, leaving 12 bases in the junction not matched to a gene.

The sample was blood. The V gene is TRBV19 and the J gene is TRBJ2-2; TRBD2 matches 11 bases in the middle. This receptor was obtained from a woman in her forties in good health. The nucleotide sequence is TGTGCCAGTGCCCGGGGAGGGCTAGCGGGAGGCACCGGGGAGCTGTTTTTT. Translated, it gives CASARGGLAGGTGELFF.